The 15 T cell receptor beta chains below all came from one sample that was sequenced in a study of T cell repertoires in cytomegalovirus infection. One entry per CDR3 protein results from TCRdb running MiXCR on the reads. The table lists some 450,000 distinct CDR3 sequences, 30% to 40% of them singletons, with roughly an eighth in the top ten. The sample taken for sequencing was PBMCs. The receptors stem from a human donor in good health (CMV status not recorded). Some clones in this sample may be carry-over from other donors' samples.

The CDR3, as DNA: TGTGCCAGCAGCCAAGAGCCGGGGTTGGGCGAGCAGTACTTC. Translating it yields CASSQEPGLGEQYF. The rearrangement links TRBV4-2 to TRBJ2-7; a possible D gene is TRBD2 (5 bases). CDR1 LGHNA and CDR2 YNFKEQ come from the germline V gene. The V and J ends lost 0 bases and 6 bases respectively, with 12 bases between them. The length of the CDR3 is 14 residues.

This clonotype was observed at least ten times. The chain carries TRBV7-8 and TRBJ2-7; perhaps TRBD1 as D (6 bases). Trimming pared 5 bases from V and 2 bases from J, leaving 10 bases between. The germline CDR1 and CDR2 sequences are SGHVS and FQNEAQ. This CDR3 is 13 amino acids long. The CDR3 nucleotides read TGTGCCAGCAGCGCAAGGACAGCCTACGAGCAGTACTTC. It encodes CASSARTAYEQYF.

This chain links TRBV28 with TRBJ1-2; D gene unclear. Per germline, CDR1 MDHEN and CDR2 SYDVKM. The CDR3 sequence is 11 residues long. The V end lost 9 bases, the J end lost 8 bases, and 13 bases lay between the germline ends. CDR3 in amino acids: CASREVGGYTF. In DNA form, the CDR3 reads TGTGCCAGTAGGGAGGTTGGGGGCTACACCTTC.

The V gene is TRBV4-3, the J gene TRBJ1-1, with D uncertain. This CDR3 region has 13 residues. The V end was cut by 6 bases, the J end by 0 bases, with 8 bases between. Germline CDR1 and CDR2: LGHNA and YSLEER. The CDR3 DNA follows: TGCGCCAGCAGACTGCACATGAACACTGAAGCTTTCTTT. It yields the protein CASRLHMNTEAFF.

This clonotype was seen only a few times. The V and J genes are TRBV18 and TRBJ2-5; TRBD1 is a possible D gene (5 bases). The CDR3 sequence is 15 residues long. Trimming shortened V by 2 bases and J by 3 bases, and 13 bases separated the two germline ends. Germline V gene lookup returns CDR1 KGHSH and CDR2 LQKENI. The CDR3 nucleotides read TGTGCCAGCTCACCAGGGCAGGGTCGGGAAGAGACCCAGTACTTC. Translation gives CASSPGQGREETQYF.

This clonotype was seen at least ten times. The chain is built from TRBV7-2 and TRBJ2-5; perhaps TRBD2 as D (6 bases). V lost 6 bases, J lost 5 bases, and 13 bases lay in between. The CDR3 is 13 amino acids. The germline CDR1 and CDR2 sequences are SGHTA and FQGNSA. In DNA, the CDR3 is TGTGCCAGCAGTGGAGGGCCGGGGGAGACCCAGTACTTC. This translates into CASSGGPGETQYF.

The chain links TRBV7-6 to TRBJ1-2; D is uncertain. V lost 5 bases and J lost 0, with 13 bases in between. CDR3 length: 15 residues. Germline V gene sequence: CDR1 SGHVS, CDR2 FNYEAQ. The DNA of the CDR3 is TGTGCCAGCAGCCCCATGCAAACAGCTAACTATGGCTACACCTTC. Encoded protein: CASSPMQTANYGYTF.

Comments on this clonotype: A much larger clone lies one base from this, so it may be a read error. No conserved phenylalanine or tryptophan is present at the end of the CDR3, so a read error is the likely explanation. DNA for the CDR3: TGTGCCAGCAGCTTAAACAGCGGCAATGAGCAGTTCTTA. Encoded protein: CASSLNSGNEQFL. The chain uses TRBV7-9 and TRBJ2-1; TRBD2 is a possible D gene (5 bases). This CDR3 has 13 residues. Germline-derived CDR1 and CDR2 are SEHNR and FQNEAQ (reference sequence). Trimming took off 2 bases at V and 6 bases at J, with 8 bases between the two ends.

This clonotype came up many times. The CDR3 DNA sequence: TGTGCCAGCAGTTACTTCGGACTTCTCCAAGAGACCCAGTACTTC. The encoded protein is CASSYFGLLQETQYF. This rearrangement joins TRBV6-6 to TRBJ2-5, with a weak D call TRBD2 (5 bases). The CDR3 has 15 amino acids. V shed 1 base and J shed 1 base, with 10 bases lying between them. Germline assignment: CDR1 MNHNY and CDR2 SVGAGI (reference sequence).

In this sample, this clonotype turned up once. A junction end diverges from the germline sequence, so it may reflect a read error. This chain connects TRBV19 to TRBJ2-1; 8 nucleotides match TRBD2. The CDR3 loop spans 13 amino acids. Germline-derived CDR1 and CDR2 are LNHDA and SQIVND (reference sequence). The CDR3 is CAISIPSGNEQFF. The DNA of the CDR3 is TGTGCCATTAGTATCCCTAGCGGGAATGAGCAGTTCTTC.

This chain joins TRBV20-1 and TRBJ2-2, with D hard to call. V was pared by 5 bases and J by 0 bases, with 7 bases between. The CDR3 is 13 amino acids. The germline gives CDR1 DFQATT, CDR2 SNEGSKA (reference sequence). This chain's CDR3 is CSASGPNTGELFF. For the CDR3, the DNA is TGCAGTGCTTCGGGCCCGAACACCGGGGAGCTGTTTTTT.

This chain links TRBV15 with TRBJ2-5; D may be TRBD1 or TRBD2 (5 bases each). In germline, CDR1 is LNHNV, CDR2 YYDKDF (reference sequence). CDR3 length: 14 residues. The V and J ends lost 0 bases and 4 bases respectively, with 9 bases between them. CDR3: CATSRDLGAETQYF. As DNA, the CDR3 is TGTGCCACCAGCAGAGATCTCGGGGCAGAGACCCAGTACTTC.

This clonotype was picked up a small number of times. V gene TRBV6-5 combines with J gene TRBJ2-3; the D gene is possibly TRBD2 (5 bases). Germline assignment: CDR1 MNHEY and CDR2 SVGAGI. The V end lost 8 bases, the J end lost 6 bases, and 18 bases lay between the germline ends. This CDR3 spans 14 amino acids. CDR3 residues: CASQPRGMGDTQYF. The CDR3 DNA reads TGTGCCAGCCAACCGCGAGGGATGGGGGATACGCAGTATTTT.

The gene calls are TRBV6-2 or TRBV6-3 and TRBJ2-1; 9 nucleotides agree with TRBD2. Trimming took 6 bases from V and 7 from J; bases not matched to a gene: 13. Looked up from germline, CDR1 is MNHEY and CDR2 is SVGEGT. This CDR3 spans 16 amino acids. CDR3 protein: CASRTFQERGVNEQFF. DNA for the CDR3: TGTGCCAGCAGGACTTTCCAGGAGCGGGGGGTTAATGAGCAGTTCTTC.

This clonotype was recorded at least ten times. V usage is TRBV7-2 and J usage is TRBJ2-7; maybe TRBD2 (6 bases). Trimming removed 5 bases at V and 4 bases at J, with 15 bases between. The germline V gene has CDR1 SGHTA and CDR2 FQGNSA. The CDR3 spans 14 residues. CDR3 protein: CASSPRPGRYEQYF. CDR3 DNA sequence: TGTGCCAGCAGCCCCCGGCCAGGGAGGTACGAGCAGTACTTC. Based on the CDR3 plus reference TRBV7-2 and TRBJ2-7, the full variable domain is GAGVSQSPSNKVTEKGKDVELRCDPISGHTALYWYRQSLGQGLEFLIYFQGNSAPDKSGLPSDRFSAERTGGSVSTLTIQRTQQEDSAVYLCASSPRPGRYEQYFGPGTRLTVT.